This T cell receptor (beta chain) appears in the sequencing data of a study of blood T cell repertoires in COVID-19. Study information: Sites in the United States, Italy and Spain provided acute and convalescent COVID-19 samples. T cells, B-cell-depleted T cells, or PBMCs supplied cDNA or gDNA.

This clone appeared a few times. The CDR3 covers 13 residues. CDR1 MDHEN and CDR2 SYDVKM come from the germline V gene. Trimming shortened V by 4 bases and J by 8 bases, and 9 bases separated the two germline ends. In the study's own analysis: For nucleated cells, counts were estimated from reference gene primer amplification. Sequencing used immunoSEQ multiplex PCR; TCRdb keeps in-frame clones, though not all of them. That table is the source of V, J and clone size, and D and trimming were worked out from the DNA. The sample contains around 190,000 clones, approximately 82% of which appear only once.

Sequencing input: peripheral blood. The receptor was isolated from a human donor in a cohort sampled during active COVID-19. V usage is TRBV28 and J usage is TRBJ1-6; D is unclear. The CDR3 protein is CASSSQTYSPLHF. As DNA, the CDR3 is TGTGCCAGCAGTTCCCAGACTTATTCACCCCTCCACTTT.